A single sample gave rise to the 21 T cell receptor beta chains below, sequenced in a study of molecular identifiers for immune sequencing clone quantification. TCRdb passed the PCR reads through MiXCR, listing each CDR3 protein once. The table has approximately 54,000 distinct CDR3 sequences, approximately 25% seen once. The sample comprised naive CD8+ T cells from blood, with Jurkat cell RNA spiked in. As for subset: FACS-sorted CD8+CD4-CCR7+CD45RA+ naive T cells. These receptors were obtained from a human donor in good health. Some libraries in this study had Jurkat cell RNA spiked in.

This clonotype was seen at least ten times. The chain links TRBV4-1 to TRBJ2-3, with TRBD2 matching over 8 bases. CDR3 length equals 16 residues. From germline, CDR1 is MGHRA and CDR2 YSYEKL. Unmatched junction bases numbered 5, after V lost 2 bases and J lost 1 base. In DNA form, the CDR3 reads TGCGCCAGCAGCCAATTCCCAGCGGGGGGCACAGATACGCAGTATTTT. Protein sequence: CASSQFPAGGTDTQYF.

The chain carries TRBV12-3 or TRBV12-4 and TRBJ1-1, with 7 bases that match TRBD1. V shed 3 bases and J 1 base; nucleotides not matched to a gene: 5. The CDR3 sequence is 15 residues long. CDR3 residues: CASSLEGARNTEAFF. CDR3 DNA: TGTGCCAGCAGTTTGGAGGGGGCGAGGAACACTGAAGCTTTCTTT.

As for this clonotype: A much larger clone lies one base from this, so it may be a read error. The rearrangement links TRBV5-4 to TRBJ2-7; D unresolved. CDR1 SGHNT and CDR2 YYREEE come from the germline V gene (reference sequence). This CDR3 region has 12 residues. CDR3 in DNA: TGTGCCAGCAGCGTTGAAGGGTCCGAGCAGAACTTC. This encodes CASSVEGSEQNF.

On this clonotype: At one end the junction does not follow the germline gene, possibly because of a read error. This rearrangement joins TRBV29-1 to TRBJ2-2, with a weak D call TRBD2 (5 bases). CDR1 and CDR2 from the germline V gene are SQVTM and ANQGSEA. The CDR3 totals 13 residues. In DNA, the CDR3 is TGCAGCACCACGTGGCAGGTCGCCGGGGAGCTGTTATTT. Encoded protein: CSTTWQVAGELLF.

In this sample, this clonotype turned up once. A much bigger clone sits one base away, suggesting this may be a read error. The chain has TRBV30 and TRBJ1-1; a weak D match, TRBD1 (5 bases). The CDR3 is 15 residues long. V lost 5 bases and J lost 5, with 21 bases in between. In germline, CDR1 is GTSNPN, CDR2 SVGIG (reference sequence). The CDR3 bases are TGTGCCTGGGGCCTGACCTCGACAGTTGATACTGAAGCTTTCTTT. Translated: CAWGLTSTVDTEAFF.

Points on this clonotype: This may be a read error, as it is one base from a much larger clone. The CDR3 region has the DNA TGTGCCAGCAGCTCTCTCACAAATACGCAGTATTTT. It translates to CASSSLTNTQYF. The chain couples TRBV7-6 to TRBJ2-3; D call uncertain. CDR3 length equals 12 residues. Germline V gives CDR1 SGHVS, CDR2 FNYEAQ.

The chain has TRBV9 and TRBJ2-3; 7 nucleotides align to TRBD2. The V gene's germline CDR1 is SGDLS and CDR2 YYNGEE. The CDR3 runs 13 residues. The junction had 5 bases not matched to a gene; V was cut back by 7 bases and J by 3 bases. This chain's CDR3 is CASGGGGTDTQYF. The CDR3 DNA follows: TGTGCCAGCGGGGGGGGGGGAACAGATACGCAGTATTTT.

Comment on this clonotype: One base away lies a much larger clone, so this may be a sequencing read error. The CDR3 reads CASGEGSSYNEQFF. In DNA form, the CDR3 reads TGTGCCAGCGGTGAGGGTAGCTCCTACAATGAGCAGTTCTTC. The gene calls are TRBV6-5 and TRBJ2-1; the D gene is possibly TRBD2 (5 bases). Germline-derived CDR1 and CDR2 are MNHEY and SVGAGI. The CDR3 is 14 residues long. Trimming pared 8 bases from V and 0 bases from J, leaving 11 bases between.

This clonotype was counted many times. The V call is TRBV5-4, the J call TRBJ1-1; perhaps TRBD1 as D (5 bases). Germline-derived CDR1 and CDR2 are SGHNT and YYREEE (reference sequence). Trimming took off 1 base at V and 0 bases at J, with 7 bases between the two ends. This CDR3 region has 14 residues. CDR3: CASSLTGLNTEAFF. The CDR3 DNA sequence: TGTGCCAGCAGCTTGACGGGGCTGAACACTGAAGCTTTCTTT.

This clonotype was picked up many times. The chain couples TRBV27 to TRBJ2-7, with 10 bases matching TRBD2. Germline values: CDR1 MNHEY, CDR2 SMNVEV (reference sequence). V shed 5 bases and J 0 bases; nucleotides not matched to a gene: 1. The CDR3 consists of 14 residues. The CDR3 region is CASSSGGVSYEQYF. CDR3 bases: TGTGCCAGCAGTAGCGGGGGGGTCTCCTACGAGCAGTACTTC.

This clonotype was seen at least ten times. The rearrangement uses TRBV29-1 and TRBJ2-7; D is undetermined. CDR3 size: 14 residues. The V and J ends lost 4 bases and 1 base respectively, with 14 bases between them. Germline V gene data show CDR1 as SQVTM and CDR2 as ANQGSEA. The CDR3 is CSVVSATGSYEQYF. For the CDR3, the DNA is TGCAGCGTTGTGTCCGCAACCGGGTCCTACGAGCAGTACTTC.

This clonotype was seen repeatedly, ten times or more. The V call is TRBV27, the J call TRBJ2-7; unclear D gene. Germline assignment: CDR1 MNHEY and CDR2 SMNVEV (reference sequence). The CDR3 loop spans 14 amino acids. V gave up 3 bases and J gave up 1 base, with 10 bases separating them. The CDR3 spells CASSFNRESYEQYF. CDR3 nucleotide sequence: TGTGCCAGCAGTTTTAACAGAGAATCCTACGAGCAGTACTTC.

In this sample, this clonotype turned up many times. The CDR3 is CASTPPGGNEAFF. The CDR3 DNA reads TGTGCCAGCACCCCCCCTGGGGGTAATGAAGCTTTCTTT. This chain uses TRBV5-4 with TRBJ1-1, with D possibly matching TRBD1 (5 bases). Germline CDR1 SGHNT, CDR2 YYREEE (reference sequence). The CDR3 has 13 residues. Trimming removed 6 bases from V and 7 bases from J, with 16 bases in between. The full variable domain, completed using reference TRBV5-4 and TRBJ1-1, is ETGVTQSPTHLIKTRGQQVTLRCSSQSGHNTVSWYQQALGQGPQFIFQYYREEENGRGNFPPRFSGLQFPNYSSELNVNALELDDSALYLCASTPPGGNEAFFGQGTRLTVV.

This clonotype was observed at least ten times. This chain links TRBV19 with TRBJ2-3, with unresolved D. V was cut by 0 bases and J by 4 bases, with 14 bases left in between. Germline V gene sequence: CDR1 LNHDA, CDR2 SQIVND (reference sequence). The CDR3 contains 16 residues. In nucleotides, the CDR3 is TGTGCCAGTAGTATAGACTACTCGCAAGAGGCAGATACGCAGTATTTT. Translation gives CASSIDYSQEADTQYF.

About this clonotype itself: This may come from a read error, since a much larger clone is one base off. The rearrangement uses TRBV15 and TRBJ1-4; the D gene is possibly TRBD1 (5 bases). CDR1 is LNHNV, CDR2 YYDKDF, per germline (reference sequence). Trimming stripped 6 bases from V and 4 bases from J, with 21 bases between. The CDR3 covers 17 residues. In nucleotides, the CDR3 is TGTGCCACCAGAATAAACCTTATTTCGGGACTTAATGAAAAACTGTTTTTT. Its translation: CATRINLISGLNEKLFF.

This clonotype was counted ten times or more. CDR3 in amino acids: CATETQGILYNEQFF. CDR3 nucleotide sequence: TGTGCCACCGAGACACAGGGCATTCTCTACAATGAGCAGTTCTTC. This chain connects TRBV28 to TRBJ2-1; D may be TRBD1 (6 bases). The CDR3 covers 15 residues. V was trimmed by 10 bases and J by 3 bases, leaving 19 bases between them. In germline, CDR1 is MDHEN, CDR2 SYDVKM. Full variable domain (outside the CDR3, taken from reference TRBV28 and TRBJ2-1): DVKVTQSSRYLVKRTGEKVFLECVQDMDHENMFWYRQDPGLGLRLIYFSYDVKMKEKGDIPEGYSVSREKKERFSLILESASTNQTSMYLCATETQGILYNEQFFGPGTRLTVL.

This chain connects TRBV30 to TRBJ1-1; D ambiguous. CDR1 and CDR2 from the germline V gene are GTSNPN and SVGIG (reference sequence). The length of the CDR3 is 13 residues. V gave up 5 bases and J gave up 1 base, with 11 bases separating them. The CDR3 here is CAWADGPNTEAFF. CDR3 nucleotide sequence: TGTGCCTGGGCGGACGGGCCGAACACTGAAGCTTTCTTT.

This clonotype was seen once. A read error may produce the germline difference seen at one junction end. The chain is built from TRBV11-1 and TRBJ2-5; tentative D call: TRBD1 (6 bases). The CDR3 sequence is 14 residues long. Germline assignment: CDR1 SGHAT and CDR2 FQDESV (reference sequence). As DNA, the CDR3 is TGTGCCAGCAGCCACTGGGACAAAGAAGAGCCCCAGTACTTC. It is translated as CASSHWDKEEPQYF.

This clonotype appeared many times. The V call is TRBV6-1, the J call TRBJ1-1; 9 positions match TRBD1. Trimming cost V 3 bases and J 0 bases; bases outside gene matches: 5. The CDR3 extends over 16 amino acids. Germline assignment: CDR1 MNHNS and CDR2 SASEGT. CDR3: CASSDGTGYMNTEAFF. The CDR3 DNA reads TGTGCCAGCAGTGACGGGACAGGGTACATGAACACTGAAGCTTTCTTT.

This clonotype was seen at least ten times. The CDR3 here is CASSLGSGVETQYF. CDR3 DNA: TGTGCCAGCAGTTTAGGGTCAGGGGTGGAGACCCAGTACTTC. This chain connects TRBV12-3 or TRBV12-4 to TRBJ2-5; the D gene is possibly TRBD1 (6 bases). The CDR3 is 14 amino acids. V dropped 1 base and J dropped 5 bases, with 11 bases sitting between them.

A remark on this clonotype: A much larger clonotype is one base distant, so this may be a read error. The CDR3 here is CASSGGQVRAETQYF. CDR3 nucleotide sequence: TGCGCCAGCAGCGGGGGCCAGGTTCGGGCGGAGACCCAGTACTTC. The V call is TRBV5-1, the J call TRBJ2-5, with TRBD1 as a possible D gene (6 bases). The length of the CDR3 is 15 residues. Germline CDR1 is SGHRS and CDR2 is YFSETQ. Trimming took 4 bases from V and 5 from J, leaving 18 bases between them.